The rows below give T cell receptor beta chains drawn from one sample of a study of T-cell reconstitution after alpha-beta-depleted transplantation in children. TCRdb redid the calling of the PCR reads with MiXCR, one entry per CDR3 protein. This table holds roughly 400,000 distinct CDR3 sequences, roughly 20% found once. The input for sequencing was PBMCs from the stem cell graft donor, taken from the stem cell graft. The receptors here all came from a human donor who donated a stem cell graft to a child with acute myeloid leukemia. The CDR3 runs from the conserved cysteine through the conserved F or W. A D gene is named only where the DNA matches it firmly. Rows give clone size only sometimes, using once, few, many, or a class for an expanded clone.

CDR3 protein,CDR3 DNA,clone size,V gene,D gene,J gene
CSAGSWGTRNEQFF,TGCAGTGCTGGCAGTTGGGGGACGAGAAATGAGCAGTTCTTC,many,TRBV20-1,NA,TRBJ2-1
CASSRASLGSGYTF,TGTGCCAGCAGCCGCGCCTCGTTGGGGAGTGGCTACACCTTC,few,TRBV12-3/TRBV12-4,NA,TRBJ1-2
CASPKEGQGNSEQFF,TGTGCCAGCCCCAAAGAAGGACAGGGCAACAGTGAGCAGTTCTTC,NA,TRBV12-3/TRBV12-4,TRBD1,TRBJ2-1
CASSVPEGQGRYGYTF,TGTGCCAGCAGTGTACCAGAGGGACAGGGTCGATATGGCTACACCTTC,NA,TRBV6-1,TRBD1,TRBJ1-2
CSAFSGREADEQYF,TGCAGTGCTTTTAGCGGGAGGGAGGCGGACGAGCAGTACTTC,NA,TRBV20-1,TRBD2,TRBJ2-7
CSASYGLAGVSGNEQFF,TGCAGTGCTTCCTACGGACTAGCGGGAGTCTCTGGCAATGAGCAGTTCTTC,few,TRBV20-1,TRBD2,TRBJ2-1
CASSPGLAGIDTQYF,TGCGCCAGCAGTCCGGGACTAGCGGGAATCGATACGCAGTATTTT,few,TRBV10-1,TRBD2,TRBJ2-3
CSAKVGRSYKGDTQYF,TGCAGTGCTAAAGTCGGGAGAAGTTATAAAGGAGATACGCAGTATTTT,many,TRBV20-1,NA,TRBJ2-3
CSARAPSGIYNEQFF,TGCAGTGCTAGAGCCCCTAGCGGGATCTACAATGAGCAGTTCTTC,many,TRBV20-1,TRBD2,TRBJ2-1
CSVEEGWGGAKNIQYF,TGCAGCGTTGAAGAAGGCTGGGGAGGGGCCAAAAACATTCAGTACTTC,NA,TRBV29-1,TRBD2,TRBJ2-4
CASSSDSAETEAFF,TGCGCCAGCAGCTCGGACAGCGCTGAAACTGAAGCTTTCTTT,few,TRBV5-1,NA,TRBJ1-1
CASSLRWDGATNEKLFF,TGTGCCAGCAGTTTAAGATGGGACGGTGCAACTAATGAAAAACTGTTTTTT,few,TRBV12-3/TRBV12-4,NA,TRBJ1-4
CASSYLGGELFF,TGTGCTAGCAGCTATTTAGGTGGGGAGCTGTTTTTT,NA,TRBV7-7,NA,TRBJ2-2
CASSSSGTSGRRALAKNIQYF,TGTGCCAGCAGTTCGTCCGGGACTAGCGGAAGGAGGGCCCTAGCCAAAAACATTCAGTACTTC,NA,TRBV27,TRBD2,TRBJ2-4
CASSQDRATTIYF,TGCGCCAGCAGCCAAGACAGGGCAACGACCATATATTTT,NA,TRBV4-1,NA,TRBJ1-3
CASGSEGHTGELFF,TGCGCCAGCGGCTCGGAGGGTCACACCGGGGAGCTGTTTTTT,NA,TRBV5-1,NA,TRBJ2-2
CASGPNSYEQYF,TGTGCCAGCGGACCCAACTCCTACGAGCAGTACTTC,once,TRBV7-3,NA,TRBJ2-7
CASSTGTNVLTF,TGTGCCAGCAGTACAGGGACCAACGTCCTGACTTTC,NA,TRBV12-3/TRBV12-4,NA,TRBJ2-6
CASSLSILNQETQYF,TGTGCCAGCAGCTTGTCGATCCTGAACCAAGAGACCCAGTACTTC,NA,TRBV7-9,NA,TRBJ2-5
CASTQEVRTSSYYEQYF,TGTGCCAGCACCCAAGAGGTTCGGACTAGCTCCTACTACGAGCAGTACTTC,many,TRBV7-2,TRBD2,TRBJ2-7
CATSAAGLAGGGVEQFF,TGTGCCACCAGTGCCGCGGGACTAGCGGGAGGCGGGGTTGAGCAGTTCTTC,few,TRBV24-1,TRBD2,TRBJ2-1
CASSLAPTSGSGEDTQYF,TGTGCCAGCAGCTTGGCCCCGACTAGCGGGAGCGGTGAGGATACGCAGTATTTT,NA,TRBV5-5,TRBD2,TRBJ2-3
CASIEGVSAFF,TGTGCCAGCATCGAAGGGGTTTCGGCTTTCTTT,few,TRBV2,NA,TRBJ1-1
CSAISRGANYGYTF,TGCAGTGCTATATCCAGGGGGGCTAACTATGGCTACACCTTC,few,TRBV20-1,TRBD1,TRBJ1-2
CASSLALWGRAHDEQFF,TGTGCCAGCAGCTTAGCGCTATGGGGGAGGGCCCACGATGAGCAGTTCTTC,NA,TRBV7-8,TRBD2,TRBJ2-1
CASSRGDRLNQPQHF,TGTGCCAGCAGCCGGGGGGACCGCCTCAATCAGCCCCAGCATTTT,NA,TRBV5-6,NA,TRBJ1-5
CSAQQASGRQETQYF,TGCAGTGCTCAACAGGCTAGCGGTCGCCAAGAGACCCAGTACTTC,few,TRBV20-1,TRBD2,TRBJ2-5
CASSLPNPNIKYF,TGTGCCAGCAGTTTACCCAACCCAAACATCAAGTACTTC,NA,TRBV28,NA,TRBJ2-5
CATSSGPTTGELFF,TGTGCCACCAGCTCCGGGCCCACCACCGGGGAGCTGTTTTTT,NA,TRBV24-1,NA,TRBJ2-2
CSVGKSGQGIYEQYF,TGCAGCGTGGGAAAAAGCGGACAGGGGATCTACGAGCAGTACTTC,few,TRBV29-1,TRBD1,TRBJ2-7
CASSQETGKGGEKLFF,TGCGCCAGCAGCCAAGAAACGGGGAAAGGTGGTGAAAAACTGTTTTTT,NA,TRBV4-3,NA,TRBJ1-4
CASSETGTGVWETQYF,TGTGCCAGCAGCGAGACCGGGACAGGGGTTTGGGAGACCCAGTACTTC,NA,TRBV11-2,TRBD1,TRBJ2-5
CASNPSGVSDTQYF,TGTGCCAGCAACCCCTCCGGGGTCTCAGATACGCAGTATTTT,few,TRBV7-2,NA,TRBJ2-3
CASSHSESNGEQFF,TGCGCCAGCAGCCACAGTGAATCAAACGGTGAGCAGTTCTTC,NA,TRBV4-1,NA,TRBJ2-1
CASSLFGTSSTYEQYF,TGTGCCAGCAGCTTATTCGGGACTAGCTCGACCTACGAGCAGTACTTC,NA,TRBV7-8,TRBD2,TRBJ2-7
CSVGPVGGGLGGYTF,TGCAGCGTGGGCCCTGTCGGGGGGGGCCTCGGCGGCTACACCTTC,few,TRBV29-1,NA,TRBJ1-2
CASSLPTVSTDTQYF,TGTGCCAGCAGCTTACCGACAGTTAGCACAGATACGCAGTATTTT,NA,TRBV7-8,NA,TRBJ2-3
CASSHHGRQGSYEQYF,TGTGCCAGCAGTCACCATGGACGACAGGGTAGTTACGAGCAGTACTTC,NA,TRBV12-3/TRBV12-4,TRBD1,TRBJ2-7
CASSQRAESTDTQYF,TGTGCCAGCAGCCAGAGAGCGGAAAGCACAGATACGCAGTATTTT,NA,TRBV6-1,NA,TRBJ2-3